This note documents a single TCR beta chain sequence. The antigen remains undetermined. The V end was cut by 6 bases, the J end by 5 bases, with 11 bases between. Germline values: CDR1 MNHEY, CDR2 SVGAGI. This CDR3 spans 13 amino acids. The sample originates from a study of beta chain features in type 1 diabetes. Study findings and constraints: All four CD4+ subsets from Type 1 diabetes patients carried moderately but significantly shorter TCRB CDR3s. Patients' naive, central memory and Treg TCRB repertoires seemed closer to one another than those of healthy donors.

The isolated RNA, all of it, was reverse transcribed, so expressed TCRB transcripts were what got sequenced. Assay: immunoSEQ multiplex PCR; the TCRdb copy retains only in-frame clones and omits some. The sample yields around 260,000 clones, 20% seen once. A sort by CD45RO/CCR7/CD25/CD127/CD95/CD27 yielded CD4+ naive, central memory, regulatory and stem cell-like memory cells. This TCR came from a middle-aged woman with type 1 diabetes. The chain links TRBV6-5 to TRBJ1-5; D may be TRBD1 (6 bases). What was sequenced was naive CD4+ T cells from blood. CDR3 residues: CASSGDTDQPQHF. The CDR3 nucleotides read TGTGCCAGCAGCGGGGACACAGATCAGCCCCAGCATTTT.